This TCR beta chain was found in a study of monozygotic twins with inflammatory bowel disease. TCRdb reprocessed the 5' RACE reads, keeping one entry per CDR3 protein, no DNA. Recorded for this sample: 350,000 to 500,000 distinct CDR3 sequences. The germline gives CDR1 MGHRA, CDR2 YSYEKL. This CDR3 is 14 amino acids long. The TCR originated in a human donor with ulcerative colitis or Crohn's disease, or a healthy co-twin of an affected twin (not recorded which). What was sequenced was blood. This chain links TRBV4-1 with TRBJ1-1. CDR3 loop: CASSQDGVNPEAFF.